This TCR beta chain is from a study of beta chain features in type 1 diabetes. Overall study results and limits: Among patients with Type 1 diabetes, TCRB CDR3s were moderately but significantly shorter in every one of the four CD4+ subsets. In the patient group, naive, central memory and Treg TCRB repertoires seemed more alike than in the healthy donor group.

V was clipped by 2 bases and J by 5 bases, with 13 bases between them. CDR3 length: 14 amino acids. Germline V CDR1 and CDR2: MGHDK, SYGVNS. Investigators reverse transcribed all isolated RNA, so they sequenced expressed TCRB transcripts. The average read count of naive, central memory and regulatory T cell samples was some 3.9 million. Repertoires were generated with immunoSEQ multiplex PCR, while TCRdb's copy carries only in-frame clones and drops some. The table includes about 700,000 clones, roughly 13% detected once. Concerning this clone itself: The antigen is unknown.

Purity exceeded 95% in all sorted populations. Source material: naive CD4+ T cells from blood. The J gene is TRBJ2-7, the V gene TRBV25-1; unclear D gene. The source of this sequence is a man between 18 and 29 years old with type 1 diabetes. In DNA form, the CDR3 reads TGTGCCAGCAGTGAAACCGGAATGAAGGACGAGCAGTACTTC. Its protein product is CASSETGMKDEQYF.